This T cell receptor beta chain was identified in a study of shared clonotypes between healthy human individuals (dated by TCRdb to the early 2020s). Some background on the complete study: The cohort comprised two women and a few men aged 18 to 49 years. To increase sequencing depth and limit assay-specific biases, different laboratories used diverse techniques to prepare libraries and sequence TCR repertoires. The study deeply sequenced blood TCR repertoires of about 5 healthy adults to estimate repertoire size and the extent of clonotype sharing between individuals. Leukapheresis yielded between about 0.85 and 9.5 billion PBMCs per donor. Per donor, three plates each were used for CD4 naive and CD4 memory, two for CD8 naive, and one for CD8 memory. Paper-wide results and their limitations: Clonotypes shared by all four sorted-subset donors showed higher generation probabilities than non-shared clonotypes. Sampling was restricted to blood, and TCR repertoires in tissue are likely to differ from TCR repertoires in blood. Pairwise subsampling indicated that sequencing depth was expected to affect the degree of clonotype sharing among donors. Around 5.4% of naive CD4, around 3.5% of naive CD8, roughly 2.5% of memory CD4, and around 0.4% of memory CD8 clonotypes were shared across several donors. Rarefaction of sorted-subset datasets indicated incomplete sequencing despite the large sequencing depth. The genetic and exposure-history diversity represented was limited by the small number of donors. Larger estimated clonotype richness was generally found for naive subsets than for memory subsets.

The CDR3 starts with the cysteine, ends with the phenylalanine, and has 14 residues. Only the CDR3 region is kept as DNA, spanning 42 bases read in frame from base 1. In the germline V gene, CDR1 corresponds to SGHTA and CDR2 to FQGNSA. After removal of 4 bases from V and 6 bases from J, the junction retains 4 bases not matched to a gene. Donors were healthy HIV-negative adults with no recently reported acute infections or vaccinations. Every donor was a Caucasian adult living in Nashville, Tennessee, USA. Magnetic negative selection was used to enrich CD4+ T cells, after which naive cells were positively selected on CD45RA and the negative fraction became the memory subset. After blood collection by leukapheresis, PBMCs were isolated using Ficoll-Histopaque density gradient centrifugation and then cryopreserved in the vapor phase of liquid nitrogen. Purity and quantity of every magnetically sorted T cell population were checked by analytical flow cytometry. Genomic DNA was isolated from every sorted fraction and measured by UV absorbance on a Nanodrop 2000c.

TCR CDR3 regions were amplified from genomic DNA by multiplex PCR using the deep immunoSEQ assay. Extracted genomic DNA from each cell subset was spread evenly across all wells of several immunoSEQ 96-well plates, with each plate serving as a replicate. For sorted subsets, 150 to 250 ng genomic DNA, equal to some 30,000 T cell genomes, was loaded into each replicate PCR. The purified libraries were quantified using a Qubit 3.0 fluorometer, sized with a Bioanalyzer 2100, and then quantified again using the KAPA Library Quantification kit. A separate single-read 150-cycle Illumina NextSeq 550 flow cell was used to sequence each immunoSEQ 96-well plate. The original methods were these. The immunoSEQ output contained only junctional sequences without quality scores, so filtering could not match that applied to full-length reads. To assign V/J genes and CDR3, sequences were annotated against IMGT germline references using PyIR, a Python wrapper for IgBLAST v1.9. Any read was removed if the V/J assignment was weak (E-value above 1e-6), the CDR3 was missing, or the read contained stop codons, out-of-frame junctions, or ambiguous translated residues. A V3J clonotype was defined by an identical inferred V gene, J gene, and CDR3 amino acid sequence. To compute the percentage overlap between repertoires, the number of shared unique clonotypes was divided by the size of the smaller repertoire. Repertoire richness was assessed with RTK rarefaction, the Chao1 estimator, and Recon v2.1 estimates of unobserved clonotypes. Generation probabilities were computed with OLGA for all TCRbeta clonotypes obtained by the gDNA method from four donors. TCRdb took this table from immuneACCESS and kept in-frame rearrangements with V and J called. Such tables lack part of the clones; where checked against another copy, unresolved V genes explain under half of the gap, and the rest is unexplained. For V, J and clone size, that table is used; D and trimming come from the DNA. A total of roughly 1,000,000 clones appear in this sample, more than 75% of them only once. In total, the top ten clones hold roughly 0.55% of the sample.

This clone has at least ten counts. The specificity of this receptor is unknown. It has no much larger one-base neighbor in the sample; base qualities were not kept. The sequenced sample consisted of memory CD4+ T cells from PBMCs. The sample's cell subset or site label, decoded: CD45RA-negative fraction. The chain employs TRBV7-2 and TRBJ1-1, with 11 junctional bases fitting TRBD1. The sequence was obtained from a man aged 18 to 35 in good health. Some clones in this sample may be carry-over from other donors' samples. The CDR3 in this case is CASSWDRGMAEAFF. The nucleotide sequence reads TGTGCCAGCAGCTGGGACAGGGGGATGGCTGAAGCTTTCTTT.